This T cell receptor (beta chain) was identified in a study of T cell repertoires in cytomegalovirus infection. Study conclusions and caveats: Based on cumulative public TCR beta family frequency, carriers of CMV plus the relevant HLA were identified.

TCRdb processed the reads anew with MiXCR; each CDR3 protein has one entry. Among 110,000 or so distinct CDR3 sequences listed, under 35% were seen once. On this clonotype: Antigen specificity is unknown. Its ends do not fully match the called genes, so a read error is possible.

Germline V CDR1 and CDR2: SSHAT, FNYEAQ (reference sequence). The CDR3 sequence is 17 residues long. This sample comprised CD8+ T cells from cultured PBMCs, obtained from culture after CMV antigen stimulation. This TCR came from a human donor in good health (CMV status not recorded). Some clones in this sample may be carry-over from other donors' samples. This chain links TRBV7-7 with TRBJ2-5; 9 nucleotides align to TRBD1. The DNA for the CDR3 is TGTGCTAGCAGCTTTGACCCCGAAGGACAGGGGAGTGAGACCCAGTACTTC. Translating gives CASSFDPEGQGSETQYF.